Each of the 21 T cell receptor beta chains below was sequenced from the same sample in a study of blood T cell repertoires in COVID-19. Method: immunoSEQ multiplex PCR; TCRdb's copy keeps in-frame clones and lacks some. The sample yields about 330,000 clones, 85% to 90% seen once. Sample: peripheral blood. The receptors were gathered from a woman in her forties or fifties with active or convalescent COVID-19.

V gene TRBV27 combines with J gene TRBJ1-1, with 8 bases identical to TRBD1. This CDR3 spans 14 amino acids. J was trimmed by 0 bases and V by 5 bases; bases with no gene match: 2. Germline CDR1 is MNHEY and CDR2 is SMNVEV (reference sequence). CDR3 residues: CASSGTGMNTEAFF. DNA for the CDR3: TGTGCCAGCAGTGGGACAGGTATGAACACTGAAGCTTTCTTT.

This rearrangement joins TRBV19 to TRBJ1-4; tentatively, D is TRBD1 (6 bases). This CDR3 region has 15 residues. Trimming shortened V by 5 bases and J by 0 bases, and 10 bases separated the two germline ends. Germline V gene sequence: CDR1 LNHDA, CDR2 SQIVND (reference sequence). CDR3 protein: CASSPDRATNEKLFF. The CDR3 region has the DNA TGTGCCAGTAGTCCGGACAGAGCAACTAATGAAAAACTGTTTTTT.

Remarks on this clone: Other DNA sequences in the sample encode the same CDR3. CDR3 region: CSARRSGELFF. In nucleotides, the CDR3 is TGCAGTGCTAGACGGTCCGGGGAGCTGTTTTTT. J is TRBJ2-2 and V is TRBV20-1; D unresolved. V lost 2 bases and J 6 bases, leaving 4 bases between the germline ends. CDR3 length: 11 amino acids. CDR1 is DFQATT and CDR2 is SNEGSKA in the germline V gene (reference sequence).

The chain combines TRBV25-1 with TRBJ2-2, with 9 bases fitting TRBD2. The V gene's germline CDR1 is MGHDK and CDR2 SYGVNS. V shed 5 bases and J 10 bases; nucleotides not matched to a gene: 17. The length of the CDR3 is 17 residues. The CDR3 protein is CASSKASAGGPSKELFF. The CDR3, as DNA: TGTGCCAGCAGTAAGGCGTCGGCGGGGGGGCCATCAAAGGAGCTGTTTTTT.

The rearrangement joins TRBV15 to TRBJ2-1, with D unresolved. The V and J ends lost 1 base and 0 bases respectively, with 7 bases between them. Germline assignment: CDR1 LNHNV and CDR2 YYDKDF (reference sequence). The CDR3 is 15 amino acids. This CDR3 is CATSRVLSSYNEQFF. In DNA, the CDR3 is TGTGCCACCAGCAGAGTACTGTCCTCCTACAATGAGCAGTTCTTC.

This clone was seen only once. The chain recombines TRBV19 with TRBJ1-3; 7 bases align to TRBD1. Germline assignment: CDR1 LNHDA and CDR2 SQIVND (reference sequence). The V segment lost 7 bases and the J segment 0 bases; nucleotides outside the gene matches: 3. The CDR3 totals 14 residues. The CDR3 region is CASTPGGSGNTIYF. CDR3 in DNA: TGTGCCAGTACTCCAGGGGGCTCTGGAAACACCATATATTTT.

The chain has TRBV28 and TRBJ2-2, with D perhaps matching TRBD1 (6 bases). V was cut by 6 bases and J by 6 bases, with 20 bases left in between. Germline V gene lookup returns CDR1 MDHEN and CDR2 SYDVKM. There are 16 residues in the CDR3. CDR3 in amino acids: CASSFPPAGAAGELFF. The CDR3 region has the DNA TGTGCCAGCAGCTTCCCACCGGCAGGGGCGGCCGGGGAGCTGTTTTTT.

This clone was counted between two and nine times. This chain links TRBV6-5 with TRBJ1-5; the D gene is possibly TRBD1 (5 bases). V lost 5 bases to trimming and J lost 7 bases, with 12 bases between them. The CDR3 is 13 amino acids. Germline lookup yields CDR1 MNHEY and CDR2 SVGAGI. As DNA, the CDR3 is TGTGCCAGCAGTCTCAGGGAACGGCAGCCCCAGCATTTT. Protein: CASSLRERQPQHF.

This sequence joins TRBV7-9 and TRBJ2-5; 11 nucleotides line up with TRBD1. The CDR3 spans 16 residues. J lost 5 bases, V lost 1 base, and 6 bases had no gene match. Germline V gives CDR1 SEHNR, CDR2 FQNEAQ (reference sequence). In DNA, the CDR3 is TGTGCCAGCAGCTTAGACGGGACAGGGGGATGGGAGACCCAGTACTTC. Encoded protein: CASSLDGTGGWETQYF.

The rearrangement joins TRBV27 to TRBJ2-7; the D gene is possibly TRBD1 (6 bases). The ends were cut back, 2 bases at V and 2 bases at J, with 22 bases in the middle. The germline V gene has CDR1 MNHEY and CDR2 SMNVEV (reference sequence). This CDR3 is built from 18 residues. The CDR3: CASSLQPSGAGDAYEQYF. The CDR3 nucleotides read TGTGCCAGCAGTTTACAACCTAGTGGGGCAGGGGATGCCTACGAGCAGTACTTC.

The chain uses TRBV27 and TRBJ1-6; weak D call: TRBD1 (6 bases). CDR3 length: 14 residues. V was shortened by 2 bases and J by 12 bases, with 14 bases between the two germline ends. Looked up from germline, CDR1 is MNHEY and CDR2 is SMNVEV (reference sequence). CDR3 in DNA: TGTGCCAGCAGTTTAAACCAGGGGTGGAGACCCCTCCACTTT. Protein: CASSLNQGWRPLHF.

The chain employs TRBV9 and TRBJ1-5; D not resolved. This CDR3 region has 13 residues. V gave up 2 bases and J gave up 11 bases, with 14 bases separating them. CDR1 and CDR2 (germline): SGDLS, YYNGEE. The CDR3 here is CASSVSANSAQHF. The CDR3 nucleotides are TGTGCCAGCAGCGTCTCCGCAAATTCGGCCCAGCATTTT.

J is TRBJ2-1 and V is TRBV9; 7 nucleotides match TRBD2. The CDR3 runs to 15 residues. V trimming: 4 bases; J trimming: 4 bases; junction bases outside the gene matches: 8. Germline V gene lookup returns CDR1 SGDLS and CDR2 YYNGEE. The CDR3 DNA reads TGTGCCAGCAGCCCCCGGGAGGACACTTACAATGAGCAGTTCTTC. Its translation: CASSPREDTYNEQFF.

The chain employs TRBV12-3 or TRBV12-4 and TRBJ2-7; 8 bases match TRBD1. Losses at the gene ends were 4 bases for V and 6 bases for J; bases not matched to a gene: 2. The CDR3 loop spans 12 amino acids. This CDR3 reads CASSSTGGEQYF. The CDR3 DNA reads as TGTGCCAGCAGTTCCACAGGGGGCGAGCAGTACTTC.

This clone occurred once. This chain connects TRBV9 to TRBJ1-5; 7 bases map to TRBD1. The V gene's germline CDR1 is SGDLS and CDR2 YYNGEE. The CDR3 contains 14 residues. V was pared by 2 bases and J by 7 bases, with 6 bases of the junction left unmatched. The CDR3 loop is CASSVTGSEQPQHF. CDR3 DNA sequence: TGTGCCAGCAGCGTGACAGGGTCGGAACAGCCCCAGCATTTT.

CDR3 DNA: TGCAGCGCCGGACAGGTCGGAACTGAAGCTTTCTTT. Its protein product is CSAGQVGTEAFF. The chain couples TRBV29-1 to TRBJ1-1, with TRBD1 identical over 7 bases. V gave up 7 bases and J gave up 5 bases; unmatched junction bases: 7. In germline, CDR1 is SQVTM, CDR2 ANQGSEA. This CDR3 is built from 12 residues.

The rearrangement joins TRBV4-3 to TRBJ2-3; the match to TRBD2 covers 13 bases. Germline V lookup: CDR1 LGHNA, CDR2 YSLEER. The J segment lost 2 bases and the V segment lost 5 bases, leaving 16 bases of the junction unmatched. The CDR3 length is 20 residues. The CDR3 reads CASSLVIGLAGDRITDTQYF. The CDR3 DNA reads TGCGCCAGCAGCTTAGTCATCGGACTAGCGGGAGACCGAATCACAGATACGCAGTATTTT.

The rearrangement joins TRBV4-2 to TRBJ1-1, with 8 bases matching TRBD1. The CDR3 runs to 15 residues. CDR1 is LGHNA and CDR2 is YNFKEQ in the germline V gene. Trimming took 2 bases from V and 1 from J; bases not matched to a gene: 3. CDR3 amino acids: CASSQRGQGNTEAFF. For the CDR3, the DNA is TGTGCCAGCAGCCAACGAGGACAGGGGAACACTGAAGCTTTCTTT.

This clone was recorded only once. J is TRBJ1-4 and V is TRBV7-9; TRBD1 matches at 7 bases. Germline V lookup: CDR1 SEHNR, CDR2 FQNEAQ (reference sequence). The ends lost 4 bases at V and 3 bases at J; junction bases unmatched: 8. This CDR3 has 16 amino acids. The CDR3 coding sequence is TGTGCCAGCAGCTCACCGACAGGGCACCCTAATGAAAAACTGTTTTTT. Amino acids: CASSSPTGHPNEKLFF.

This clone was counted a few times. The V call is TRBV13, the J call TRBJ1-1; no definite D call. The CDR3 length is 15 residues. Trimming removed 2 bases at V and 4 bases at J, with 14 bases between. Per the germline V gene, CDR1 is PRHDT and CDR2 is FYEKMQ (reference sequence). The CDR3 nucleotides are TGTGCCAGCAGCTTACGGTCCGGGGATTTCACTGAAGCTTTCTTT. This translates into CASSLRSGDFTEAFF.

This rearrangement joins TRBV7-9 to TRBJ1-4, with 11 nucleotides matching TRBD1. The length of the CDR3 is 15 residues. The V and J ends lost 5 bases and 5 bases, in that order; junction bases with no gene match: 4. Per germline, CDR1 SEHNR and CDR2 FQNEAQ (reference sequence). CDR3 in amino acids: CASSPGTGGNEKLFF. For the CDR3, the DNA is TGTGCCAGCAGCCCAGGGACAGGGGGGAATGAAAAACTGTTTTTT.